These 20 T cell receptor beta chains were sequenced from one sample in a study of technical replicates of blood from several donors. Libraries were prepared by immunoSEQ multiplex PCR; TCRdb keeps only in-frame clonotypes and omits some of them. The sample consists of around 54,000 clones, 95% to 97% of them appearing once. Sequencing was performed on T cells isolated from PBMCs. Source of these receptors: a human donor in good health.

The chain couples TRBV13 to TRBJ2-7, with D tentatively TRBD1 (6 bases). CDR1 and CDR2 (germline): PRHDT, FYEKMQ (reference sequence). Trimming removed 5 bases at V and 3 bases at J, with 17 bases between. The CDR3 sequence is 15 residues long. The DNA for the CDR3 is TGTGCCAGCAGCCCAGAACAGGGTGCCAGCTACGAGCAGTACTTC. It specifies CASSPEQGASYEQYF.

The chain uses TRBV19 and TRBJ2-1, with 13 bases lining up with TRBD2. The CDR3 contains 16 residues. Losses at the gene ends were 7 bases for V and 3 bases for J; bases not matched to a gene: 6. The germline V gene encodes CDR1 LNHDA and CDR2 SQIVND (reference sequence). In DNA form, the CDR3 reads TGTGCCAGTACCCAAAGGACTAGCGGGAGCTACAATGAGCAGTTCTTC. It translates to CASTQRTSGSYNEQFF.

This clone appeared once. The chain couples TRBV5-1 to TRBJ1-5; TRBD1 matches 8 bases. V lost 3 bases to trimming and J lost 7 bases; unmatched junction nucleotides: 12. The CDR3 length is 16 residues. Germline V gene lookup returns CDR1 SGHRS and CDR2 YFSETQ. The chain's CDR3 is CASSSTGQGVRQPQHF. The CDR3 DNA follows: TGCGCCAGCAGCTCCACAGGACAGGGTGTGAGACAGCCCCAGCATTTT.

The chain uses TRBV7-3 and TRBJ1-5; D uncertain. The CDR3 is 15 amino acids. Trimming pared 4 bases from V and 5 bases from J, leaving 15 bases between. Per the germline V gene, CDR1 is SGHTA and CDR2 is FQGTGA. The CDR3 protein is CASSSGRAKDQPQHF. For the CDR3, the DNA is TGTGCCAGCAGCTCCGGGCGGGCGAAAGATCAGCCCCAGCATTTT.

V gene TRBV20-1 combines with J gene TRBJ2-1; D unresolved. This CDR3 contains 11 residues. Between the trimmed V and J ends, which lost 1 base and 9 bases, there was a span of 7 bases. The germline gives CDR1 DFQATT, CDR2 SNEGSKA (reference sequence). Here the CDR3 reads CSARVPVEQFF. CDR3 in DNA: TGCAGTGCTAGAGTTCCGGTTGAGCAGTTCTTC.

The rearrangement uses TRBV5-4 and TRBJ1-2; a possible D gene is TRBD1 (5 bases). The V end lost 2 bases, the J end lost 0 bases, and 23 bases lay between the germline ends. The CDR3 runs to 19 residues. The germline V gene encodes CDR1 SGHNT and CDR2 YYREEE (reference sequence). This CDR3 reads CASSFQIVQTAKANYGYTF. DNA for the CDR3: TGTGCCAGCAGCTTCCAAATCGTTCAGACAGCCAAAGCTAACTATGGCTACACCTTC.

The chain is built from TRBV11-2 and TRBJ2-3, with 7 nucleotides matching TRBD1. The CDR3 is 15 residues long. Germline CDR1 is SGHAT and CDR2 is FQNNGV. The trim removed 5 bases at V and 4 bases at J, leaving 9 bases unmatched. CDR3 nucleotide sequence: TGTGCCAGCAGCGGGGGACAGCTTATTCCAGATACGCAGTATTTT. Residues: CASSGGQLIPDTQYF.

The V call is TRBV4-2, the J call TRBJ2-3; no clear D gene. Between the trimmed V and J ends, which lost 2 bases and 1 base, there was a span of 4 bases. CDR1 LGHNA and CDR2 YNFKEQ come from the germline V gene. There are 13 residues in the CDR3. This CDR3 reads CASSQQGTDTQYF. The CDR3 DNA sequence: TGTGCCAGCAGCCAACAGGGCACAGATACGCAGTATTTT.

The chain combines TRBV2 with TRBJ2-3; D remains unclear. V was cut by 1 base and J by 2 bases, with 4 bases left in between. This CDR3 has 13 residues. CDR1 is SNHLY and CDR2 is FYNNEI in the germline V gene. The CDR3 is CASSEDFTDTQYF. The CDR3 coding sequence is TGTGCCAGCAGTGAAGACTTCACAGATACGCAGTATTTT.

In its sample, this clone was seen once. J is TRBJ2-7 and V is TRBV10-3; the match to TRBD1 covers 8 bases. Germline CDR1 is ENHRY and CDR2 is SYGVKD. This CDR3 region has 16 residues. The V segment lost 7 bases and the J segment 4 bases; nucleotides outside the gene matches: 15. Written as DNA, the CDR3 is TGTGCCATCACCTCCATGACAGGGGCCCTAGGATACGAGCAGTACTTC. This sequence encodes CAITSMTGALGYEQYF.

V gene TRBV19 combines with J gene TRBJ2-7, with D perhaps TRBD1 (5 bases). The V end lost 3 bases, the J end lost 7 bases, and 19 bases lay between the germline ends. This CDR3 region has 15 residues. Germline loops: CDR1 LNHDA, CDR2 SQIVND (reference sequence). The CDR3 DNA follows: TGTGCCAGTAGTATTGATGAGAAGGGGCTTCGGGAGCAGTACTTC. This encodes CASSIDEKGLREQYF. Combining the CDR3 with reference TRBV19 and TRBJ2-7 gives the whole variable domain DGGITQSPKYLFRKEGQNVTLSCEQNLNHDAMYWYRQDPGQGLRLIYYSQIVNDFQKGDIAEGYSVSREKKESFPLTVTSAQKNPTAFYLCASSIDEKGLREQYFGPGTRLTVT.

The chain links TRBV16 to TRBJ2-7; D is perhaps TRBD1 (5 bases). CDR3 length equals 15 residues. V dropped 4 bases and J dropped 0 bases, with 13 bases sitting between them. Germline CDR1 and CDR2: KGHSY and FQNENV. The CDR3 DNA follows: TGTGCCAGCAGCCGGGCAGGGTTAAGCTCCTACGAGCAGTACTTC. Amino acid sequence: CASSRAGLSSYEQYF.

V gene TRBV6-1 combines with J gene TRBJ1-5; no clear D gene. The CDR3 is 15 residues long. V lost 0 bases and J 7 bases, leaving 13 bases between the germline ends. CDR1 and CDR2 from the germline V gene are MNHNS and SASEGT. The CDR3 reads CASSEADSFGQPQHF. CDR3 in DNA: TGTGCCAGCAGTGAAGCTGACTCATTTGGCCAGCCCCAGCATTTT.

V gene TRBV11-2 combines with J gene TRBJ1-2, with D uncertain. The CDR3 has 12 amino acids. Trimming pared 6 bases from V and 8 bases from J, leaving 13 bases between. The V gene's germline CDR1 is SGHAT and CDR2 FQNNGV. The CDR3 reads CASSQSTPGYTF. As DNA, the CDR3 is TGTGCCAGCAGTCAATCCACACCCGGCTACACCTTC.

This clone was counted a single time. This chain uses TRBV25-1 with TRBJ2-1, with 9 nucleotides matching TRBD1. Germline V gene data show CDR1 as MGHDK and CDR2 as SYGVNS. Germline trimming cut 4 bases from V and 9 bases from J; bases unmatched to any gene: 10. This CDR3 contains 15 residues. In DNA, the CDR3 is TGTGCCAGCAGTGTCATCGGACAGGGGTTGAGTGAGCAGTTCTTC. Translated, it gives CASSVIGQGLSEQFF.

V usage is TRBV23-1 and J usage is TRBJ1-5, with D perhaps TRBD1 (5 bases). TRBV23-1 falls under the ORF class, with uncertain function. The CDR3 is 15 residues long. The V gene lost 1 base and the J gene lost 5 bases, with 12 bases spanning the gap. CDR3 DNA sequence: TGCGCCAGCAGTCAATTATCAGGGTGGTATCAGCCCCAGCATTTT. It is translated as CASSQLSGWYQPQHF.

The chain is built from TRBV7-8 and TRBJ2-1; 10 nucleotides match TRBD2. J was trimmed by 10 bases and V by 2 bases; bases with no gene match: 2. This CDR3 is 13 amino acids long. The germline gives CDR1 SGHVS, CDR2 FQNEAQ. The CDR3 nucleotides read TGTGCCAGCAGCTTAAAGGGACTAGCGGAGCAGTTCTTC. Its translation is CASSLKGLAEQFF.

The chain is built from TRBV18 and TRBJ2-7, with D maybe TRBD1 (6 bases). CDR1 and CDR2 from the germline V gene are KGHSH and LQKENI. Deletions cut 2 bases from V and 0 bases from J, with 11 bases between. CDR3 length: 15 residues. This CDR3 reads CASSPGGPNSYEQYF. Here the CDR3 DNA reads TGTGCCAGCTCACCAGGGGGCCCGAACTCCTACGAGCAGTACTTC.

The CDR3 protein is CATSRDSSSGNTIYF. As DNA, the CDR3 is TGTGCCACCTCGCGGGACTCCAGCTCTGGAAACACCATATATTTT. The chain employs TRBV10-3 and TRBJ1-3; possible D gene TRBD1, 5 bases. Trimming removed 10 bases at V and 0 bases at J, with 16 bases between. This CDR3 has 15 residues. Germline V CDR1 and CDR2: ENHRY, SYGVKD.

The V gene is TRBV5-6, the J gene TRBJ2-7; 11 nucleotides align to TRBD2. V lost 4 bases to trimming and J lost 3 bases; unmatched junction nucleotides: 12. CDR3 length: 17 amino acids. Germline CDR1 is SGHDT and CDR2 is YYEEEE. CDR3 amino acids: CASSLGRTSGPGYEQYF. The CDR3 bases are TGTGCCAGCAGCCTGGGAAGGACTAGCGGGCCCGGCTACGAGCAGTACTTC.